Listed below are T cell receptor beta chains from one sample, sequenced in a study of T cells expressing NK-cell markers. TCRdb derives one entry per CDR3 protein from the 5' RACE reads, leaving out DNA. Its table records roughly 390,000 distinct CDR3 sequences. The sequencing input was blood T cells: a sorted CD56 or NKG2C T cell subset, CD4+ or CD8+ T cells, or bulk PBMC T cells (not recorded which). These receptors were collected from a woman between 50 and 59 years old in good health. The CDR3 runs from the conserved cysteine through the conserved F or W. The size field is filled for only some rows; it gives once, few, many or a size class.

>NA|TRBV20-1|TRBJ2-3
CSAAGKGVIDTQYF
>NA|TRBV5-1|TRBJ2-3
CASSDSAAGGLDTQYF
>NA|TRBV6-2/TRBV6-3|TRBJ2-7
CASNPDGTNSYEQYF
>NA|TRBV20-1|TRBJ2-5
CSAISGRPGETQYF
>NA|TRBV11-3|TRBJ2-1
CASRYRVGLGGNEQFF
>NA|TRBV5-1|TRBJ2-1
CASSLQGYEQFF
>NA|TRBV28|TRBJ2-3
CASSVGGAGGSTDTQYF
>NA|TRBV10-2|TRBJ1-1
CASSEYPETEAFF
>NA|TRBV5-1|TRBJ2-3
CASSRSGADTQYF
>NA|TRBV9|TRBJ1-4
CASSSSLGTNEKLFF
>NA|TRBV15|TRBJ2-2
CATSRVTSGTGELFF
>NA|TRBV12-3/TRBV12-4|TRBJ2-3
CASSSPGLAGGTYTQYF
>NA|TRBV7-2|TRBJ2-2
CASTDRVSGELFF
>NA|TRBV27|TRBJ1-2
CASSWDRGLNGYTF
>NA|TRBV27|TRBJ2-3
CASSLYASDTQYF
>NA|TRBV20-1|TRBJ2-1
CSARDIGGETAVRTNEQFF
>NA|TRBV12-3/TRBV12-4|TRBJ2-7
CASSQGGRLTYEQYF
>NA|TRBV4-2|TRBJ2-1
CASSQGSTSIEQFF
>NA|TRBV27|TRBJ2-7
CASSLSLAGTYEQYF
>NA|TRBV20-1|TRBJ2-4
CSASPGTGGATVYF
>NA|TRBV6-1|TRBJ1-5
CASRETSNQPQHF
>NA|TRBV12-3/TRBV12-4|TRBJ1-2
CASSSGFWNYGYTF
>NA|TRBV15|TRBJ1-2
CATSRDKGRGGYTF
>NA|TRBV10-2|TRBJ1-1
CASSEPSVGALNTEAFF
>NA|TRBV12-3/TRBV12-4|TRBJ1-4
CASRSGTGFEKLFF
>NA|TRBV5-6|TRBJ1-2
CASSFWTGLINYGYTF
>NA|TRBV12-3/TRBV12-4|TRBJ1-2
CASTLGGYHGYTF
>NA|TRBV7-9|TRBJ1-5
CASTSTKGPQHF
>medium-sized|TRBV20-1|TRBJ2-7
CSARKGGDAYEQYF
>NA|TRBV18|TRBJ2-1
CASSPPGGAPGEQFF
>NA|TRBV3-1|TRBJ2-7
CASSQDGGTRTYEQYF
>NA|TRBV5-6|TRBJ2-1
CASIPQLTSGYNEQFF
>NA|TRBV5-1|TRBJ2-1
CASSQTRYNEQFF
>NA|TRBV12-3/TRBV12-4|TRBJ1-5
CASSFFMPLNQPQHF
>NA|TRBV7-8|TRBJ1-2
CASTLNTGDYGYTF
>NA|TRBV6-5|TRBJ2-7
CASSPRTESSYEQYF
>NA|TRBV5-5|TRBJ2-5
CASSRAGVDRTQYF
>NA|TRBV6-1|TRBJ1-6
CASSEWRGPGPSPLHF
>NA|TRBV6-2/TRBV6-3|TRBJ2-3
CASSYSWGLEGVDTQYF
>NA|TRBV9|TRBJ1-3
CASSVTTISPGQRSGNTIYF
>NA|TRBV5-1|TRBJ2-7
CASGSGGAYEQYF
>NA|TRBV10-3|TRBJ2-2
CAISSERERELFF
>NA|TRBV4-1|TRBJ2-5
CASSQEGGRGFMETQYF
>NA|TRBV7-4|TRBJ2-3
CASSFTADTQYF
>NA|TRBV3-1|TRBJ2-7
CASSQDLGLAGRGYEQYF